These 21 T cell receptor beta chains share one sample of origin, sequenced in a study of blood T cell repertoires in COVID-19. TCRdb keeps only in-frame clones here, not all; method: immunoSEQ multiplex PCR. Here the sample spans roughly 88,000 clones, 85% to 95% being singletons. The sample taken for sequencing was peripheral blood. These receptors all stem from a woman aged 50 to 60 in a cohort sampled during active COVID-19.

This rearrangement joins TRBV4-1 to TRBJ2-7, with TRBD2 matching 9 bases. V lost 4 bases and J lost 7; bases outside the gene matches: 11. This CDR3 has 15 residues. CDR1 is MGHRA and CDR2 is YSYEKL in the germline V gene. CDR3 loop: CASSRLAVAWVEQYF. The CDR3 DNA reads TGCGCCAGCAGCCGACTAGCGGTGGCGTGGGTGGAGCAGTACTTC.

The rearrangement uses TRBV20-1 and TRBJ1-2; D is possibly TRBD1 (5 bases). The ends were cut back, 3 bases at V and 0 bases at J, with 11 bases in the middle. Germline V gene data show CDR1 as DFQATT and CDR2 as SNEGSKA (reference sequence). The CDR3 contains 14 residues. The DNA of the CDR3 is TGCAGTGCTAGTTGGGGGGGGACTAACTATGGCTACACCTTC. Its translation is CSASWGGTNYGYTF.

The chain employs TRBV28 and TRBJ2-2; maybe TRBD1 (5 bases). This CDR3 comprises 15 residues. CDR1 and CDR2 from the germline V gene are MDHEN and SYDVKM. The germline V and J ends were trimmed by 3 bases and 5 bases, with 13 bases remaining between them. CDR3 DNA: TGTGCCAGCAGTTTGGGGCCCGACCTTACCGGGGAGCTGTTTTTT. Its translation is CASSLGPDLTGELFF.

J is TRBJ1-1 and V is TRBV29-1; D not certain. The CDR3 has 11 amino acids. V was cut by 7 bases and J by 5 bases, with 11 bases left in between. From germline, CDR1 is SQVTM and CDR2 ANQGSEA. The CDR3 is CSAPTPTEAFF. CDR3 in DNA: TGCAGCGCCCCGACACCTACTGAAGCTTTCTTT.

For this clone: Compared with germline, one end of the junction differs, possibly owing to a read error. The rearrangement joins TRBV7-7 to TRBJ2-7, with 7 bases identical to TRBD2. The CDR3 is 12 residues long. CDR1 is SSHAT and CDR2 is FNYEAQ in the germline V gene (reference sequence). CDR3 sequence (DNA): TGTGCTAGCAGCCACGTCTGGGGGGGGCAGTACTTC. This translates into CASSHVWGGQYF. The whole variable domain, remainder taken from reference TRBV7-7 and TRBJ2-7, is GAGVSQSPRYKVTKRGQDVTLRCDPISSHATLYWYQQALGQGPEFLTYFNYEAQPDKSGLPSDRFSAERPEGSISTLTIQRTEQRDSAMYRCASSHVWGGQYFGPGTRLTVT.

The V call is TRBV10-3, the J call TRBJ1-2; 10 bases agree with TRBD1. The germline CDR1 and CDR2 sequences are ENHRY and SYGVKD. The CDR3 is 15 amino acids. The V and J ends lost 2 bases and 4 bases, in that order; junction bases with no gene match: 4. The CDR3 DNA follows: TGTGCCATCAGTGAGGGACAGGGGGTTGGCTATGGCTACACCTTC. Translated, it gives CAISEGQGVGYGYTF.

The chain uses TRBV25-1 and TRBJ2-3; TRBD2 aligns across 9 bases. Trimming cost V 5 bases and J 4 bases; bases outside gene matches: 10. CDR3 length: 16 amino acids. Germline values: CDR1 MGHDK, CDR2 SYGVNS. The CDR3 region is CASSIGLAIGADTQYF. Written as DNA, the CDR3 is TGTGCCAGCAGTATCGGACTAGCGATTGGGGCAGATACGCAGTATTTT. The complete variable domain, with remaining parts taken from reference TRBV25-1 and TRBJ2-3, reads EADIYQTPRYLVIGTGKKITLECSQTMGHDKMYWYQQDPGMELHLIHYSYGVNSTEKGDLSSESTVSRIRTEHFPLTLESARPSHTSQYLCASSIGLAIGADTQYFGPGTRLTVL.

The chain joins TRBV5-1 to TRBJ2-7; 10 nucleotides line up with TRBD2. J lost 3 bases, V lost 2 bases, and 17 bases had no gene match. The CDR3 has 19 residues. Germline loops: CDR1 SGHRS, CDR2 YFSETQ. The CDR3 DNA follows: TGCGCCAGCAGCTTCAACCCCGCAGGGTTAAGGACTAGCGGCTACGAGCAGTACTTC. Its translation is CASSFNPAGLRTSGYEQYF.

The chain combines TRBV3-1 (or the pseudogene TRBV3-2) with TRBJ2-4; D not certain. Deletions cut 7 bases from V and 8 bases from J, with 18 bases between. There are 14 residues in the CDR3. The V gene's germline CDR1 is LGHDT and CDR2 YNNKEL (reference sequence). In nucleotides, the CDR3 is TGTGCCAGCACATACGGCGTTTACGCGGACATTCAGTACTTC. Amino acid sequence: CASTYGVYADIQYF.

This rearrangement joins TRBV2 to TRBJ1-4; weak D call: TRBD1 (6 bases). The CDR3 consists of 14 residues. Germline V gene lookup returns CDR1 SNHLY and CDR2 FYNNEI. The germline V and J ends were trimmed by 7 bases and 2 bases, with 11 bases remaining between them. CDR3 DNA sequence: TGTGCCAGCAATGCACAGGGTACTAATGAAAAACTGTTTTTT. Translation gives CASNAQGTNEKLFF.

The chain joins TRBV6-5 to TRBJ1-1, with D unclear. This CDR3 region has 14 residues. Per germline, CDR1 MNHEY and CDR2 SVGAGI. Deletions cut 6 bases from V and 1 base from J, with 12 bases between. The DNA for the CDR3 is TGTGCCAGCAGCCCAATTGGGAGGAACACTGAAGCTTTCTTT. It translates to CASSPIGRNTEAFF.

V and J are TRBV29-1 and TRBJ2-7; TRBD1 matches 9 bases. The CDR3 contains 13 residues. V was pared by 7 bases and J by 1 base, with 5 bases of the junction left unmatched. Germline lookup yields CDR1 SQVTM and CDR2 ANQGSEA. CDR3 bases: TGCAGCGATTGGACAGGGGATTCCTACGAGCAGTACTTC. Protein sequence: CSDWTGDSYEQYF.

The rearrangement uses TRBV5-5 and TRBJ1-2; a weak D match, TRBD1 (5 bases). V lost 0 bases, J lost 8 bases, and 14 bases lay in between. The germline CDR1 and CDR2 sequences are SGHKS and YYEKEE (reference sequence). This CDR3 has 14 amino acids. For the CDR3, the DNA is TGTGCCAGCAGCTTGGATCCAGGCCAGGGCGGCTACACCTTC. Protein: CASSLDPGQGGYTF.

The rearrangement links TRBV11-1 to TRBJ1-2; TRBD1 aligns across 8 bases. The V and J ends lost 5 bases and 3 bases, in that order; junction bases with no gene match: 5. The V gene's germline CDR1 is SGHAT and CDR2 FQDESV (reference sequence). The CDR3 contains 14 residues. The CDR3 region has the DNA TGTGCCAGCAGCACAATGACAGGGGACTATGGCTACACCTTC. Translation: CASSTMTGDYGYTF.

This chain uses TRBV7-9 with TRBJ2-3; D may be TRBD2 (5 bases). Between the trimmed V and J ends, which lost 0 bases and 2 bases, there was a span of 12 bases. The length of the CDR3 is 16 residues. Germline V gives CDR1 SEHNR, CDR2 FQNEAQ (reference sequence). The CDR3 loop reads CASSLARSGYTDTQYF. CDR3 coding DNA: TGTGCCAGCAGCTTAGCGCGGAGCGGCTACACAGATACGCAGTATTTT.

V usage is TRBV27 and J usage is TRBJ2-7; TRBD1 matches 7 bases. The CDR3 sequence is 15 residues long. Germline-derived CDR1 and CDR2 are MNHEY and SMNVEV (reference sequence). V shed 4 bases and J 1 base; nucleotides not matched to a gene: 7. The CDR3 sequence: CASSSAKTGSYEQYF. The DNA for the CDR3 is TGTGCCAGCAGTTCGGCAAAGACAGGGTCCTACGAGCAGTACTTC.

CDR3: CASSVDSSYEQYF. The CDR3 nucleotides read TGTGCCAGCAGTGTGGACAGCTCCTACGAGCAGTACTTC. The chain recombines TRBV28 with TRBJ2-7; D is perhaps TRBD1 (6 bases). CDR3 length: 13 amino acids. Germline assignment: CDR1 MDHEN and CDR2 SYDVKM. V was pared by 5 bases and J by 0 bases, with 8 bases between.

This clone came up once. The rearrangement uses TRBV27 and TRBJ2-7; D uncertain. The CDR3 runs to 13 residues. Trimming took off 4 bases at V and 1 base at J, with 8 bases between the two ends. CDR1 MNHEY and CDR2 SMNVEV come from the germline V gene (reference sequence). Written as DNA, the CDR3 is TGTGCCAGCAGTTATGCGAAATCCTACGAGCAGTACTTC. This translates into CASSYAKSYEQYF.

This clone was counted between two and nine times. The CDR3 loop is CASSYSGHNQPQHF. CDR3 in DNA: TGTGCCAGCAGTTACTCGGGACACAATCAGCCCCAGCATTTT. V and J are TRBV6-2 or TRBV6-3 and TRBJ1-5, with D possibly being TRBD1 (6 bases). V was cut by 0 bases and J by 3 bases, with 6 bases left in between. This CDR3 contains 14 residues. CDR1 and CDR2 (germline): MNHEY, SVGEGT.

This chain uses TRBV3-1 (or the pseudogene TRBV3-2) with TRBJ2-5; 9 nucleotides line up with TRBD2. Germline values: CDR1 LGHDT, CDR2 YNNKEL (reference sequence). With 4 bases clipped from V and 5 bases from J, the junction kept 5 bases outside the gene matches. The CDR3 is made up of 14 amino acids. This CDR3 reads CASSRIAGVETQYF. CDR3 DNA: TGTGCCAGCAGCCGGATAGCGGGAGTTGAGACCCAGTACTTC.

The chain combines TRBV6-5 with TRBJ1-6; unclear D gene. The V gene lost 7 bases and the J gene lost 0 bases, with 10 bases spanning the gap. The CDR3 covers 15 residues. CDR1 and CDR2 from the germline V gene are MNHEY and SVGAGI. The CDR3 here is CASTPADSYNSPLHF. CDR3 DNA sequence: TGTGCCAGCACCCCCGCGGACTCCTATAATTCACCCCTCCACTTT.